This T cell receptor (beta chain) was recorded in a study of blood T cell repertoires in COVID-19. With 2 bases removed from V and 4 bases from J, the gap between germline ends came to 6 bases. There are 13 residues in the CDR3. Germline V gives CDR1 SGHVS, CDR2 FNYEAQ. This clone was observed a handful of times. Original data processing: Amplifying reference gene primers gave estimates of nucleated cell counts. Here immunoSEQ multiplex PCR was the method, and the copy in TCRdb shows in-frame clones only, minus some. D and trimming come from the DNA, and the V and J calls and clone size come from that table. Here the sample spans about 300,000 clones, about nine tenths being singletons.

This sequence was found in a middle-aged woman who had recovered from COVID-19. The sequenced sample consisted of PBMCs or T cells enriched from blood (not recorded which). The genes are TRBV7-6 and TRBJ2-1; D ambiguous. CDR3: CASSLSGYNEQFF. The CDR3 DNA is TGTGCCAGCAGCTTATCCGGGTACAATGAGCAGTTCTTC.